These T cell receptor beta chains were read from a single sample in a study of blood T cell repertoires in COVID-19. Libraries were prepared by immunoSEQ multiplex PCR; TCRdb keeps only in-frame clonotypes and omits some of them. The sample consists of over 10,000 clones, 75% to 90% of them appearing once. Source material: peripheral blood. The receptors shown here come from a man older than 75 with acute or convalescent COVID-19. The conserved cysteine and the conserved F or W are not part of the CDR3 here.

v_call: TRBV5-5; cdr3_aa: ASSLAGQGVYEQY
v_call: TRBV6-5; cdr3_aa: ASSYGGGTGSDGYT
v_call: TRBV7-2; cdr3_aa: ASSLTGPPYGYT
v_call: TRBV9; cdr3_aa: ASSVTTTGSYYGYT
v_call: TRBV28; cdr3_aa: ASSSNRQGEAF
v_call: TRBV7-9; cdr3_aa: ASSRTGDGDEKLF
v_call: TRBV11-2; cdr3_aa: ASRETDRGSYNEQF
v_call: TRBV6-2/TRBV6-3; cdr3_aa: ASSYSASGRGFYGTDTQY
v_call: TRBV4-2; cdr3_aa: ASSLEGQARLELF
v_call: TRBV27; cdr3_aa: ASSLGTGYTGELF
v_call: TRBV6-5; cdr3_aa: ANRQGNQPQH
v_call: TRBV6-5; cdr3_aa: ASNPDKAGNTIY
v_call: TRBV11-1; cdr3_aa: ASSPLPGQGTEKLF
v_call: TRBV5-1; cdr3_aa: ASSTLVDPGETQY
v_call: TRBV7-2; cdr3_aa: ASSPGNKDTEAF
v_call: TRBV20-1; cdr3_aa: SASRGFTGELF
v_call: TRBV11-2; cdr3_aa: ASSQGLAGGPRTDTQY
v_call: TRBV6-4; cdr3_aa: ASSDSTRSGANVLT
v_call: TRBV5-1; cdr3_aa: ASSLARSPNSPLH
v_call: TRBV12-5; cdr3_aa: ASGLVGGNSYNEQF
v_call: TRBV27; cdr3_aa: ASSWEAAAANEQF
v_call: TRBV7-3; cdr3_aa: ASSAGTGFEQY
v_call: TRBV18; cdr3_aa: ASSPIDNSNQPQH
v_call: TRBV5-1; cdr3_aa: ASSPGVSYEQY
v_call: TRBV18; cdr3_aa: ASSPSRLAGDNGELF
v_call: TRBV7-6; cdr3_aa: ASSSLQDLTGELF
v_call: TRBV29-1; cdr3_aa: SVEHSAVDRAKGYT